A single T cell receptor (beta chain) is shown here with its context. This record belongs to a study of TIL therapy for anti-PD-1-resistant metastatic lung cancer. The sample's time point: pre-treatment sample, taken before nivolumab and TIL therapy. The immunoSEQ assay was v3. Sequencing depth was approximately 2 million read pairs for survey level, roughly 4.5-6 million for deep. Assay: immunoSEQ multiplex PCR; the TCRdb copy retains only in-frame clones and omits some. The table has tens of thousands of clones, approximately 86% seen once. The specimen comprised blood, sampled at baseline. The source is a person aged 25 to 79 with non-small cell lung cancer.

The CDR3 nucleotides read TGTGCCAGCAGCCGGACAGGGGACACTGAAGCTTTCTTT. It translates to CASSRTGDTEAFF. The chain joins TRBV11-3 to TRBJ1-1; 9 bases match TRBD1. In germline, CDR1 is SGHNT, CDR2 YENEEA. Trimming cost V 5 bases and J 3 bases; bases outside gene matches: 1. CDR3 length: 13 residues.